The 28 T cell receptor beta chains presented below share a single source sample, sequenced in a study of multiple sclerosis patients with progressive multifocal leukoencephalopathy. Time point denoted: before natalizumab initiation. TCRdb's copy holds only in-frame clones and misses some; the assay was immunoSEQ multiplex PCR. The sample shows 25,000 to 35,000 clones, approximately 90% of them seen only once. The material sequenced was PBMCs. Receptor source: a human donor with multiple sclerosis.

This clone was observed a single time. V is TRBV28 and J is TRBJ1-2; 9 nucleotides agree with TRBD1. CDR3 size: 13 residues. Germline V lookup: CDR1 MDHEN, CDR2 SYDVKM. V shed 5 bases and J 8 bases; nucleotides not matched to a gene: 6. CDR3 amino acids: CASSLGQGGGYTF. CDR3 sequence (DNA): TGTGCCAGCAGTCTGGGACAGGGTGGGGGCTACACCTTC.

This rearrangement joins TRBV4-2 to TRBJ2-2, with 9 bases identical to TRBD2. With V trimmed by 0 bases and J by 4 bases, 0 bases remained unmatched. Germline V gene sequence: CDR1 LGHNA, CDR2 YNFKEQ. CDR3 length: 15 amino acids. The CDR3 nucleotides are TGTGCCAGCAGCCAAGAGCGGGGGGGCACCGGGGAGCTGTTTTTT. The encoded protein is CASSQERGGTGELFF.

V usage is TRBV29-1 and J usage is TRBJ2-5; unclear D gene. V was cut by 4 bases and J by 0 bases, with 15 bases left in between. Germline values: CDR1 SQVTM, CDR2 ANQGSEA. This CDR3 region has 15 residues. DNA for the CDR3: TGCAGCGTTGTGGGTATCCACCCGTACCAAGAGACCCAGTACTTC. Encoded protein: CSVVGIHPYQETQYF.

This clone turned up a few times. This sample includes further DNA sequences coding for the same CDR3. V and J are TRBV28 and TRBJ2-7, with TRBD2 as a possible D gene (5 bases). V lost 6 bases and J 0 bases, leaving 12 bases between the germline ends. This CDR3 is 14 amino acids long. CDR1 is MDHEN and CDR2 is SYDVKM in the germline V gene. The CDR3 here is CASRLTGSSYEQYF. CDR3 DNA: TGTGCCAGCAGATTAACGGGGAGCTCCTACGAGCAGTACTTC.

The chain is built from TRBV5-1 and TRBJ1-6; D possibly corresponds to TRBD1 (5 bases). The CDR3 covers 16 residues. CDR1 SGHRS and CDR2 YFSETQ come from the germline V gene. V was pared by 1 base and J by 6 bases, with 14 bases between. The CDR3 loop is CASSLSPQGANSPLHF. The DNA for the CDR3 is TGCGCCAGCAGCTTGTCCCCCCAAGGGGCTAATTCACCCCTCCACTTT.

This clone was detected only once. The V and J genes are TRBV28 and TRBJ1-4, with unresolved D. Per germline, CDR1 MDHEN and CDR2 SYDVKM. V was clipped by 7 bases and J by 8 bases, with 11 bases between them. The CDR3 is made up of 12 amino acids. DNA of the CDR3: TGTGCCAGCAAGGGCAGGAACGAAAAACTGTTTTTT. Translation gives CASKGRNEKLFF. Supplemented by reference TRBV28 and TRBJ1-4, the full variable domain reads DVKVTQSSRYLVKRTGEKVFLECVQDMDHENMFWYRQDPGLGLRLIYFSYDVKMKEKGDIPEGYSVSREKKERFSLILESASTNQTSMYLCASKGRNEKLFFGSGTQLSVL.

This sequence joins TRBV2 and TRBJ1-2; tentatively, D is TRBD1 (5 bases). Deletions cut 3 bases from V and 10 bases from J, with 9 bases between. This CDR3 region has 11 residues. CDR1 SNHLY and CDR2 FYNNEI come from the germline V gene. CDR3: CASSDRGTYTF. DNA of the CDR3: TGTGCCAGCAGTGACCGGGGGACCTACACCTTC. The entire variable domain, with the rest obtained from reference TRBV2 and TRBJ1-2, is as follows: EPEVTQTPSHQVTQMGQEVILRCVPISNHLYFYWYRQILGQKVEFLVSFYNNEISEKSEIFDDQFSVERPDGSNFTLKIRSTKLEDSAMYFCASSDRGTYTFGSGTRLTVV.

This chain connects TRBV7-2 to TRBJ2-3; unclear D gene. Germline V gene lookup returns CDR1 SGHTA and CDR2 FQGNSA. The CDR3 extends over 14 amino acids. V was trimmed by 0 bases and J by 1 base, leaving 5 bases between them. The CDR3 region is CASSLAPGTDTQYF. CDR3 nucleotides: TGTGCCAGCAGCTTAGCGCCTGGCACAGATACGCAGTATTTT. Drawing the rest from reference TRBV7-2 and TRBJ2-3, the complete variable domain is GAGVSQSPSNKVTEKGKDVELRCDPISGHTALYWYRQSLGQGLEFLIYFQGNSAPDKSGLPSDRFSAERTGGSVSTLTIQRTQQEDSAVYLCASSLAPGTDTQYFGPGTRLTVL.

V and J are TRBV14 and TRBJ1-1, with D unresolved. The V end lost 0 bases, the J end lost 9 bases, and 5 bases lay between the germline ends. Germline V gene sequence: CDR1 SGHDN, CDR2 FVKESK. CDR3 length: 11 residues. CDR3 sequence: CASSQEGQAFF. In nucleotides, the CDR3 is TGTGCCAGCAGCCAAGAGGGCCAAGCTTTCTTT.

This clone was detected only a few times. The rearrangement joins TRBV10-3 to TRBJ1-3; D is undetermined. Germline V gene lookup returns CDR1 ENHRY and CDR2 SYGVKD. V was clipped by 7 bases and J by 0 bases, with 10 bases between them. The CDR3 loop spans 14 amino acids. CDR3 region: CAITERVSGNTIYF. CDR3 in DNA: TGTGCCATCACCGAACGAGTCTCTGGAAACACCATATATTTT.

The rearrangement links TRBV7-3 to TRBJ2-3, with 10 bases matching TRBD2. Germline trimming cut 1 base from V and 3 bases from J; bases unmatched to any gene: 4. The V gene's germline CDR1 is SGHTA and CDR2 FQGTGA. The CDR3 contains 16 residues. As DNA, the CDR3 is TGTGCCAGCAGCTTAAGTTCAGCGGGGGGGACAGATACGCAGTATTTT. Residues: CASSLSSAGGTDTQYF.

The chain carries TRBV18 and TRBJ1-1, with 9 bases matching TRBD1. This CDR3 spans 17 amino acids. V lost 3 bases to trimming and J lost 5 bases; unmatched junction nucleotides: 13. CDR1 and CDR2 (germline): KGHSH, LQKENI. The CDR3 DNA sequence: TGTGCCAGCTCACCGATCCCCCTGGACAGGGGAAGAACTGAAGCTTTCTTT. Translated, it gives CASSPIPLDRGRTEAFF.

The chain couples TRBV19 to TRBJ2-1, with D possibly TRBD2 on 6 matching bases. The V end lost 7 bases, the J end lost 0 bases, and 19 bases lay between the germline ends. Germline CDR1 is LNHDA and CDR2 is SQIVND (reference sequence). CDR3 size: 17 residues. CDR3 amino acids: CASTVAGFRASYNEQFF. CDR3 DNA sequence: TGTGCCAGTACGGTTGCGGGGTTCCGAGCCTCCTACAATGAGCAGTTCTTC.

This rearrangement joins TRBV7-9 to TRBJ1-1; maybe TRBD1 (6 bases). This CDR3 comprises 15 residues. Trimming left V 2 bases short and J 5 bases short, with 15 bases between. Per germline, CDR1 SEHNR and CDR2 FQNEAQ (reference sequence). CDR3 sequence reads: CASSLPTGGNTEAFF. The CDR3 coding sequence is TGTGCCAGCAGCTTACCGACAGGTGGGAATACTGAAGCTTTCTTT.

V and J are TRBV9 and TRBJ1-1; possible D gene TRBD1, 6 bases. The CDR3 spans 15 residues. From germline, CDR1 is SGDLS and CDR2 YYNGEE. Trimming cost V 0 bases and J 3 bases, with 12 bases left between them. CDR3 amino acids: CASSVAFPGDTEAFF. CDR3 in DNA: TGTGCCAGCAGCGTAGCTTTCCCAGGGGACACTGAAGCTTTCTTT.

J is TRBJ2-2 and V is TRBV5-6; TRBD2 agrees at 7 bases. The V and J ends lost 4 bases and 7 bases, in that order; junction bases with no gene match: 1. Germline V lookup: CDR1 SGHDT, CDR2 YYEEEE. CDR3 length: 12 amino acids. This CDR3 is CASSPGGGELFF. CDR3 DNA: TGTGCCAGCAGCCCGGGAGGCGGGGAGCTGTTTTTT.

The chain joins TRBV6-1 to TRBJ1-1; D remains unclear. From germline, CDR1 is MNHNS and CDR2 SASEGT. V lost 6 bases, J lost 0 bases, and 8 bases lay in between. This CDR3 comprises 13 residues. The CDR3 region is CASRLQLNTEAFF. DNA for the CDR3: TGTGCCAGCAGACTACAGCTGAACACTGAAGCTTTCTTT.

The V gene is TRBV9, the J gene TRBJ2-1; 8 nucleotides align to TRBD1. Trimming cost V 4 bases and J 9 bases; bases outside gene matches: 21. In germline, CDR1 is SGDLS, CDR2 YYNGEE. CDR3 length equals 18 residues. The CDR3 coding sequence is TGTGCCAGCAGCCACCCGGTTAGAGCAGGGGGCCCCCCAGGTGAGCAGTTCTTC. This gives the protein CASSHPVRAGGPPGEQFF.

This sequence joins TRBV19 and TRBJ1-6; possibly TRBD1 for D (5 bases). CDR1 LNHDA and CDR2 SQIVND come from the germline V gene (reference sequence). V lost 0 bases to trimming and J lost 0 bases, with 15 bases between them. This CDR3 has 19 residues. CDR3 protein: CASSIEGVVGYSYNSPLHF. CDR3 in DNA: TGTGCCAGTAGTATAGAAGGGGTGGTAGGGTACTCCTATAATTCACCCCTCCACTTT. Based on the CDR3 plus reference TRBV19 and TRBJ1-6, the full variable domain is DGGITQSPKYLFRKEGQNVTLSCEQNLNHDAMYWYRQDPGQGLRLIYYSQIVNDFQKGDIAEGYSVSREKKESFPLTVTSAQKNPTAFYLCASSIEGVVGYSYNSPLHFGNGTRLTVT.

This chain links TRBV28 with TRBJ1-2; a weak D match, TRBD1 (5 bases). Trimming took off 1 base at V and 4 bases at J, with 13 bases between the two ends. CDR1 is MDHEN, CDR2 SYDVKM, per germline. The CDR3 consists of 15 residues. The CDR3 sequence: CASSLSSRGTYGYTF. The CDR3 DNA reads as TGTGCCAGCAGTTTATCCTCAAGAGGGACCTATGGCTACACCTTC.

The chain uses TRBV28 and TRBJ1-3; D possibly corresponds to TRBD1 (5 bases). The V gene lost 2 bases and the J gene lost 0 bases, with 14 bases spanning the gap. There are 17 residues in the CDR3. In germline, CDR1 is MDHEN, CDR2 SYDVKM. The CDR3 loop is CASSLDSLIVSGNTIYF. CDR3 in DNA: TGTGCCAGCAGTTTAGACAGCCTGATCGTCTCTGGAAACACCATATATTTT.

This chain uses TRBV5-1 with TRBJ1-2, with unresolved D. Trimming took 2 bases from V and 8 from J, leaving 16 bases between them. Germline V CDR1 and CDR2: SGHRS, YFSETQ. The CDR3 loop spans 14 amino acids. CDR3 protein: CASSFSDRIRGYTF. The CDR3 coding sequence is TGCGCCAGCAGCTTTAGTGATAGGATCCGAGGCTACACCTTC.

The CDR3: CAWSVQENTEAFF. CDR3 in DNA: TGTGCCTGGAGTGTACAGGAGAACACTGAAGCTTTCTTT. The chain is built from TRBV30 and TRBJ1-1; TRBD1 might be the D (5 bases). The CDR3 covers 13 residues. The germline V gene encodes CDR1 GTSNPN and CDR2 SVGIG (reference sequence). V was pared by 0 bases and J by 1 base, with 6 bases between.

The chain recombines TRBV15 with TRBJ1-1; 9 bases match TRBD1. Germline V CDR1 and CDR2: LNHNV, YYDKDF (reference sequence). V shed 0 bases and J 12 bases; nucleotides not matched to a gene: 8. The CDR3 is 14 residues long. In DNA, the CDR3 is TGTGCCACCAGCAGAGACCGGGACAGGGTGGTTACTTTCTTT. This codes for CATSRDRDRVVTFF.

The chain uses TRBV28 and TRBJ2-2, with TRBD1 matching 7 bases. Trimming at V came to 2 bases and at J to 6 bases, leaving 3 bases not matched to a gene. The CDR3 covers 14 residues. Germline V gives CDR1 MDHEN, CDR2 SYDVKM. In DNA, the CDR3 is TGTGCCAGCAGTTTAGTTAGGGGGCCCGGGGAGCTGTTTTTT. Protein product: CASSLVRGPGELFF.

The genes are TRBV4-3 and TRBJ1-4, with D maybe TRBD1 (5 bases). Germline-derived CDR1 and CDR2 are LGHNA and YSLEER. The CDR3 is 17 amino acids. Between the trimmed V and J ends, which lost 1 base and 8 bases, there was a span of 20 bases. CDR3 sequence reads: CASSQALWTSNKEKLFF. CDR3 sequence (DNA): TGCGCCAGCAGCCAAGCCTTATGGACAAGTAACAAAGAAAAACTGTTTTTT.

This chain connects TRBV6-5 to TRBJ1-2; D ambiguous. This CDR3 contains 15 residues. Deletions cut 0 bases from V and 0 bases from J, with 8 bases between. Germline V gene data show CDR1 as MNHEY and CDR2 as SVGAGI. CDR3 amino acids: CASSYSYGANYGYTF. The CDR3 DNA reads TGTGCCAGCAGTTACTCGTACGGAGCTAACTATGGCTACACCTTC.

This clone occurred once. The V gene is TRBV6-5, the J gene TRBJ1-2; a weak D match, TRBD1 (5 bases). Looked up from germline, CDR1 is MNHEY and CDR2 is SVGAGI. Trimming took 4 bases from V and 6 from J, leaving 15 bases between them. This CDR3 comprises 14 residues. CDR3 sequence (DNA): TGTGCCAGCAGTTCCGAAAGGGGTAGGGATGGCTACACCTTC. Translating gives CASSSERGRDGYTF.